This is a list of T cell receptor beta chains from one sample in a study of blood T cell repertoires in COVID-19. The data were produced by immunoSEQ multiplex PCR, yet TCRdb's version contains in-frame clones alone and is incomplete. Among approximately 230,000 clones listed, roughly 87% were seen once. Specimen: peripheral blood. These TCRs come from a man younger than 30 with active or convalescent COVID-19. Each CDR3 is given with its conserved first and last residue. The D gene is left open where the match is weak. Part of the rows lack a size; the others show once, few, many or a class for expanded clones.

v_call	j_call	d_call	clone_size	cdr3_aa	cdr3_nt
TRBV7-8	TRBJ1-2	.	.	CASSLAGGIRLGYTF	TGTGCCAGCAGCTTAGCCGGGGGTATACGTTTGGGCTACACCTTC
TRBV24-1	TRBJ1-5	.	.	CATSERQADQPQHF	TGTGCCACCAGTGAACGGCAGGCTGATCAGCCCCAGCATTTT
TRBV5-6	TRBJ1-4	.	.	CASSLREEKLFF	TGTGCCAGCAGCTTGCGGGAGGAAAAACTGTTTTTT
TRBV10-3	TRBJ2-7	TRBD1	.	CAISDGGTGPSSYEQYF	TGTGCCATCAGTGACGGCGGGACAGGCCCATCCTCCTACGAGCAGTACTTC
TRBV7-9	TRBJ2-7	.	.	CASSTIRDYEQYF	TGTGCCAGCAGCACAATCCGGGACTACGAGCAGTACTTC
TRBV5-1	TRBJ1-4	.	.	CASSRDATNEKLFF	TGCGCCAGCAGCCGAGATGCAACTAATGAAAAACTGTTTTTT
TRBV13	TRBJ2-1	.	once	CASSLGISSYNEQFF	TGTGCCAGCAGCTTAGGAATTAGCTCCTACAATGAGCAGTTCTTC
TRBV5-6	TRBJ2-1	.	.	CANSLDSGEQFF	TGTGCCAACAGCTTGGATAGCGGTGAGCAGTTCTTC
TRBV5-1	TRBJ1-1	TRBD1	.	CASSPGTGDNTEAFF	TGCGCCAGCAGCCCAGGGACAGGGGACAACACTGAAGCTTTCTTT
TRBV3-1/TRBV3-2	TRBJ2-7	TRBD2	.	CASSLRLAGGPSYEQYF	TGTGCCAGCAGCCTCCGACTAGCGGGAGGGCCCTCCTACGAGCAGTACTTC
TRBV6-2/TRBV6-3	TRBJ1-3	.	.	CASSYSSKGIPIKAGNTIYF	TGTGCCAGCAGTTACTCGTCGAAGGGGATCCCCATTAAAGCTGGAAACACCATATATTTT
TRBV29-1	TRBJ2-2	TRBD1	.	CSVQPYTGAGELFF	TGCAGCGTTCAACCGTATACAGGGGCCGGGGAGCTGTTTTTT
TRBV11-3	TRBJ2-1	.	.	CASSRLKGDGEQFF	TGTGCCAGCAGCCGTCTCAAGGGGGACGGTGAGCAGTTCTTC
TRBV19	TRBJ1-1	.	.	CASSMAGYRTEAFF	TGTGCCAGTAGTATGGCGGGGTATCGCACTGAAGCTTTCTTT
TRBV7-2	TRBJ2-7	TRBD1	.	CASSLVPLQGAGYEQYF	TGTGCCAGCAGCTTAGTTCCCCTACAGGGGGCGGGTTACGAGCAGTACTTC
TRBV13	TRBJ2-3	TRBD1	.	CASSSLSPGTGTGEGSTDTQYF	TGTGCCAGCAGCTCCCTATCCCCCGGGACAGGGACGGGGGAGGGTAGCACAGATACGCAGTATTTT
TRBV6-5	TRBJ2-3	TRBD1	once	CASSIRTGDSDTQYF	TGTGCCAGCAGTATACGGACAGGGGACTCAGATACGCAGTATTTT
TRBV6-2/TRBV6-3	TRBJ2-1	TRBD1	.	CASSRTGGYNEQFF	TGTGCCAGCAGTAGGACAGGGGGATACAATGAGCAGTTCTTC
TRBV11-2	TRBJ1-1	.	few	CASSLGLVEGIMQDTEAFF	TGTGCCAGCAGCTTAGGATTAGTAGAGGGAATCATGCAGGACACTGAAGCTTTCTTT
TRBV24-1	TRBJ1-6	TRBD1	few	CATSEFPNRGHNSPLHF	TGTGCCACCAGTGAGTTCCCCAACAGGGGGCATAATTCACCCCTCCACTTT
TRBV27	TRBJ2-1	TRBD2	.	CASRTSGSNEQFF	TGTGCCAGCAGGACTAGCGGAAGCAATGAGCAGTTCTTC
TRBV9	TRBJ1-5	TRBD1	.	CASSPQGYQPQHF	TGTGCCAGCAGCCCACAGGGGTATCAGCCCCAGCATTTT
TRBV7-6	TRBJ2-3	TRBD2	.	CASSLTGGGAIDTQYF	TGTGCCAGCAGCTTAACCGGCGGGGGGGCAATAGATACGCAGTATTTT
TRBV7-9	TRBJ2-3	TRBD2	.	CASSSTSGPSTDTQYF	TGTGCCAGCAGCTCGACTAGCGGTCCCAGCACAGATACGCAGTATTTT
TRBV18	TRBJ1-2	.	once	CASSPRGPTYGYTF	TGTGCCAGCTCACCCAGGGGACCTACCTATGGCTACACCTTC
TRBV19	TRBJ1-1	TRBD1	.	CASSIDRQGSTEAFF	TGTGCCAGTAGTATAGACCGACAGGGTAGTACTGAAGCTTTCTTT
TRBV7-2	TRBJ1-2	.	once	CASSPGGGNYGYTF	TGTGCCAGCAGCCCCGGAGGAGGGAACTATGGCTACACCTTC
TRBV6-6	TRBJ2-3	TRBD2	.	CASTGLAGALRDTQYF	TGTGCCAGCACCGGACTAGCGGGGGCCCTCCGCGATACGCAGTATTTT
TRBV4-3	TRBJ1-6	.	.	CASSQGAGRVHSPLHF	TGCGCCAGCAGCCAAGGAGCGGGCAGGGTCCATTCACCCCTCCACTTT
TRBV11-2	TRBJ1-2	TRBD1	.	CASRPPTGEHYGYTF	TGTGCCAGCAGACCTCCGACAGGGGAGCACTATGGCTACACCTTC
TRBV11-1	TRBJ2-1	TRBD1	once	CASLARQGDSYNEQFF	TGTGCCAGTCTGGCTCGACAGGGGGACTCCTACAATGAGCAGTTCTTC
TRBV18	TRBJ1-5	.	.	CASSPAGGDQPQHF	TGTGCCAGCTCACCTGCGGGTGGGGATCAGCCCCAGCATTTT
TRBV10-3	TRBJ1-6	TRBD1	.	CAISETMGQGGSSLHF	TGTGCCATCAGTGAAACCATGGGACAGGGGGGTTCATCCCTCCACTTT
TRBV5-4	TRBJ2-7	.	.	CASSLWGGATYEQYF	TGTGCCAGCAGCTTGTGGGGGGGGGCAACCTACGAGCAGTACTTC
TRBV5-5	TRBJ1-6	.	.	CASSVRVFDSPLHF	TGTGCCAGCAGCGTCAGGGTTTTTGATTCACCCCTCCACTTT
TRBV25-1	TRBJ2-7	.	.	CASKGQFAYEQYF	TGTGCCAGCAAAGGACAGTTTGCCTACGAGCAGTACTTC
TRBV2	TRBJ1-1	TRBD1	few	CASRLGTGNTEAFF	TGTGCCAGCAGACTCGGGACAGGGAACACTGAAGCTTTCTTT
TRBV19	TRBJ2-1	TRBD1	.	CASSIGTGAPSRFF	TGTGCCAGTAGTATTGGGACAGGGGCGCCTAGCCGGTTCTTC
TRBV7-9	TRBJ2-7	TRBD2	.	CASSLEVAGDSYEQYF	TGTGCCAGCAGCTTAGAGGTGGCGGGGGACTCCTACGAGCAGTACTTC
TRBV9	TRBJ1-6	TRBD1	.	CASSDRGPNSPLHF	TGTGCCAGCAGCGACAGGGGGCCTAATTCACCCCTCCACTTT
TRBV7-9	TRBJ1-2	.	few	CASSLEHGYTF	TGTGCCAGCAGCTTAGAGCATGGCTACACCTTC
TRBV19	TRBJ1-3	.	.	CASTDSYGNTIYF	TGTGCCAGTACCGACAGCTACGGGAACACCATATATTTT
TRBV27	TRBJ1-5	.	once	CASGLGTLSNQPQHF	TGTGCCAGCGGTCTCGGGACATTGAGCAATCAGCCCCAGCATTTT
TRBV4-3	TRBJ2-7	.	.	CASSQEWGTYEQYF	TGCGCCAGCAGCCAAGAGTGGGGCACCTACGAGCAGTACTTC
TRBV6-5	TRBJ1-1	TRBD1	.	CASRLSGQGIIF	TGTGCCAGCAGATTGTCGGGACAGGGTATCATCTTT
TRBV5-1	TRBJ2-3	TRBD1	.	CASSVLDRGRDTQYF	TGCGCCAGCAGCGTTCTGGACAGGGGCCGTGATACGCAGTATTTT
TRBV5-1	TRBJ2-3	.	.	CASSLSGAGVVDTQYF	TGCGCCAGCAGCTTGTCCGGCGCAGGGGTAGTAGATACGCAGTATTTT
TRBV7-9	TRBJ2-7	TRBD1	.	CASSLSGGQGSYEQYF	TGTGCCAGCAGCTTGAGTGGCGGACAGGGGTCCTACGAGCAGTACTTC
TRBV6-2/TRBV6-3	TRBJ2-6	.	.	CASSYSPGTRTGANVLTF	TGTGCCAGCAGTTACTCCCCCGGGACAAGGACGGGGGCCAACGTCCTGACTTTC
TRBV19	TRBJ1-1	.	.	CASRPQLTPSMNTEAFF	TGTGCCAGTAGACCACAGCTAACACCTTCAATGAACACTGAAGCTTTCTTT
TRBV28	TRBJ2-3	TRBD1	.	CASSLLAGGRFSTDTQYF	TGTGCCAGCAGTTTATTGGCAGGGGGACGGTTCTCGACAGATACGCAGTATTTT
TRBV7-2	TRBJ2-7	TRBD2	.	CASSSVPGTSGYEQYF	TGTGCCAGCAGCTCGGTACCCGGGACTAGCGGTTACGAGCAGTACTTC
TRBV7-7	TRBJ2-1	.	few	CASSLDLAAEQFF	TGTGCTAGCAGCTTAGACCTAGCTGCTGAGCAGTTCTTC
TRBV7-2	TRBJ2-2	.	.	CASSYGQYTGELFF	TGTGCCAGCAGCTACGGACAGTACACCGGGGAGCTGTTTTTT
TRBV5-1	TRBJ2-1	TRBD2	.	CASSLAWGGGALNEQFF	TGCGCCAGCAGCTTGGCCTGGGGCGGGGGGGCTTTGAATGAGCAGTTCTTC
TRBV6-5	TRBJ1-1	.	.	CASSFSRNTEAFF	TGTGCCAGCAGTTTTAGCAGGAACACTGAAGCTTTCTTT
TRBV14	TRBJ2-7	TRBD2	.	CASSQRGAVAGGQQYF	TGTGCCAGCAGCCAACGGGGGGCTGTAGCGGGAGGCCAGCAGTACTTC